The clone carrying this TCR beta chain was recorded a few times. Its target is unknown. The data originate from a study of early T cells in non-severe SARS-CoV-2 infection. Background on the study: Chains from this unsorted whole-blood bulk RNA could not be paired.

Points from the study as a whole: The study's VDJdb matching favored anti-spike CD8 responses and missed private and CD4 specificities.

TCRdb reanalysed the 5' RACE reads using MiXCR and keeps one entry per CDR3 protein. This sample has tens of thousands of distinct CDR3 sequences, with under 15% found just once. The TCR was taken from an adult who was a healthcare worker with PCR-confirmed SARS-CoV-2 infection or an uninfected control (not recorded which). The sequenced sample was whole blood.

This CDR3 reads CASRTTGASSGNTIYF. As DNA, the CDR3 is TGTGCCAGTAGGACGACAGGGGCGAGCTCTGGAAACACCATATATTTT. The gene calls are TRBV19 and TRBJ1-3; 8 nucleotides line up with TRBD1. The V gene's germline CDR1 is LNHDA and CDR2 SQIVND (reference sequence). CDR3 length: 16 residues. The ends lost 6 bases at V and 0 bases at J; junction bases unmatched: 7.